This T cell receptor beta chain was found in a study of shared clonotypes between healthy human individuals. The study, taken as a whole, reports: Across subsets, estimated richness was generally greater for naive than for memory populations.

Libraries were prepared by immunoSEQ multiplex PCR; TCRdb keeps only in-frame clonotypes and omits some of them. The repertoire holds a few million clones, with roughly nine tenths as singletons. Every donor, a Caucasian adult, lived in Nashville, Tennessee. CD45RA+ naive and CD45RA-negative memory subsets were separated from CD4+ cells. Germline V lookup: CDR1 LNHDA, CDR2 SQIVND (reference sequence). The J segment lost 4 bases and the V segment lost 4 bases, leaving 0 bases of the junction unmatched. The CDR3 runs to 13 residues. As regards this clone: Its target is not known. The sample has other DNA sequences that encode this CDR3 too.

Input material: naive CD4+ T cells sorted from blood. Subset meaning: CD45RA+ positively selected. The chain combines TRBV19 with TRBJ1-1; 10 bases line up with TRBD1. The clonotype was recovered from a man aged 18 to 29 in good health. This chain's CDR3 is CASSRTGGTEAFF. In nucleotides, the CDR3 is TGTGCCAGTAGTAGGACAGGGGGCACTGAAGCTTTCTTT. The full variable domain, in which reference TRBV19 and TRBJ1-1 provide the parts outside the CDR3, is DGGITQSPKYLFRKEGQNVTLSCEQNLNHDAMYWYRQDPGQGLRLIYYSQIVNDFQKGDIAEGYSVSREKKESFPLTVTSAQKNPTAFYLCASSRTGGTEAFFGQGTRLTVV.